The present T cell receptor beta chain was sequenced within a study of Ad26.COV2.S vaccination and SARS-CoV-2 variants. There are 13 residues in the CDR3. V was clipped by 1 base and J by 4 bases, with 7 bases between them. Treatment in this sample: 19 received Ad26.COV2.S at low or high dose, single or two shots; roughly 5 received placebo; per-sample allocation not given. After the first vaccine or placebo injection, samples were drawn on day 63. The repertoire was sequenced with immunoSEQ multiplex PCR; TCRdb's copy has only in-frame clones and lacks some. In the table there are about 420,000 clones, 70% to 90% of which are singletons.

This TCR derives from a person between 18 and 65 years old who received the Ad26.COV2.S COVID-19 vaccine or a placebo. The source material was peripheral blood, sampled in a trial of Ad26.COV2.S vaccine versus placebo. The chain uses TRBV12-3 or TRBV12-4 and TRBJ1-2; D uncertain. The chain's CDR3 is CASSLEGSYGYTF. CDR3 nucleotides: TGTGCCAGCAGTTTAGAGGGTAGCTATGGCTACACCTTC.